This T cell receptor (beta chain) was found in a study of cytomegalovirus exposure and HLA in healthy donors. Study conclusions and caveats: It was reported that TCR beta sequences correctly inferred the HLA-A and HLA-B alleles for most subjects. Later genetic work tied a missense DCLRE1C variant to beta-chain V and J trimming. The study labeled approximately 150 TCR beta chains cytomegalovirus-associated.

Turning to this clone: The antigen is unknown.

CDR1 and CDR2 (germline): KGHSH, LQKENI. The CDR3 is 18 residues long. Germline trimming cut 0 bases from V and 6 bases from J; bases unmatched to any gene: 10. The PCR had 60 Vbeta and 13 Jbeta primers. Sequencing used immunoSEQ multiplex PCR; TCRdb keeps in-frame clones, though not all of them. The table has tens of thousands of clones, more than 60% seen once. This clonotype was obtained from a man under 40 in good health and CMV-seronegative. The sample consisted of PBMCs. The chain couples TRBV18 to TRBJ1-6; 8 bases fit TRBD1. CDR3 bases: TGTGCCAGCTCACCACCGTCCCGGACAGGGTTTCTTAATTCACCCCTCCACTTT. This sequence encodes CASSPPSRTGFLNSPLHF.